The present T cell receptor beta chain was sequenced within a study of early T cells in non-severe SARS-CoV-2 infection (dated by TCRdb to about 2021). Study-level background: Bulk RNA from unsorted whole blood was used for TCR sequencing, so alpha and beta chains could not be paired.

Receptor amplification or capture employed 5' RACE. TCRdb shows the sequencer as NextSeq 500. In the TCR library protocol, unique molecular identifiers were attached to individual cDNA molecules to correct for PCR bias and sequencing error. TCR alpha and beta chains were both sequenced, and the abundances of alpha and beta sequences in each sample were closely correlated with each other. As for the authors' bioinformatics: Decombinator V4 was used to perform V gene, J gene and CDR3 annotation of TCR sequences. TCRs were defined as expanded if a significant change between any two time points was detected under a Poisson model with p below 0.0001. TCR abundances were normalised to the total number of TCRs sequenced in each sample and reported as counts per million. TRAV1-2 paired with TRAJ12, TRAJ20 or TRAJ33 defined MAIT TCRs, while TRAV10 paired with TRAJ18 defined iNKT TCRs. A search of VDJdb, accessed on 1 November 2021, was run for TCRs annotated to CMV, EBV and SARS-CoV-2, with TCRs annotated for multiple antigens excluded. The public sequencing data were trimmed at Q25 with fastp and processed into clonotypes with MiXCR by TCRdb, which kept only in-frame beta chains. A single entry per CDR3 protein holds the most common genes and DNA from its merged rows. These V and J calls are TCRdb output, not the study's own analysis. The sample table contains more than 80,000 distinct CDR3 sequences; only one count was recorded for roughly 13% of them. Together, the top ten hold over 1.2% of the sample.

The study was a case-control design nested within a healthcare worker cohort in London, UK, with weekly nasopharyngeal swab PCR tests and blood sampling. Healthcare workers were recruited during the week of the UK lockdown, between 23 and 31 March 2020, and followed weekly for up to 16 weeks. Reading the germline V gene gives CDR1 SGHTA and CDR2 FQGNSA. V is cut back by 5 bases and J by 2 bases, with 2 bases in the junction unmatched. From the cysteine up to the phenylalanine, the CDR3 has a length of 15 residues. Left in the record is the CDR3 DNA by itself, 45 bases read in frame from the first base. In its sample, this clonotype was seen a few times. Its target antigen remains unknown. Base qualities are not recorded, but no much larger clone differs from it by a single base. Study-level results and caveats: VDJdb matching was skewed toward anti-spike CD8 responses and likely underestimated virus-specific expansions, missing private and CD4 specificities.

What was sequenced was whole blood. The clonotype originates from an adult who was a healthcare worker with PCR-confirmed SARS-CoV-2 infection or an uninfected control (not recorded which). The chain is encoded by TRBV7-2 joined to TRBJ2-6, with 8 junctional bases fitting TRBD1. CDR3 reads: CASSTGGAGANVLTF. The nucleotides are TGTGCCAGCAGCACAGGGGGTGCTGGGGCCAACGTCCTGACTTTC.